This is a list of T cell receptor beta chains from one sample in a study of beta chain features in type 1 diabetes. The method was immunoSEQ multiplex PCR; TCRdb's version includes in-frame clones alone and lacks a portion of them. The sample contains hundreds of thousands of clones, more than 65% of which appear only once. Material for sequencing was naive CD4+ T cells from blood. The source of these receptors is a man in his thirties or forties in good health. Each CDR3 is given with its conserved first and last residue. Fields, in order: clone size, J gene, D gene, V gene, CDR3 DNA, CDR3 protein. A D gene is named only where the DNA matches it firmly. The size field is filled for only some rows; it gives once, few, many or a size class.

size: once
J: TRBJ2-5
D: -
V: TRBV30
DNA: TGTGCCTGGAGTCCCGGACATCCAGGGGAGACCCAGTACTTC
CDR3: CAWSPGHPGETQYF

size: -
J: TRBJ1-1
D: -
V: TRBV30
DNA: TGTGCCTGGAGTGTAGAACTTAACACTGAGGCTTTCTTT
CDR3: CAWSVELNTEAFF

size: -
J: TRBJ1-3
D: TRBD1
V: TRBV30
DNA: TGTGCCTGGAGGCCGACAGGGTCTGGAAACACCATATATTTT
CDR3: CAWRPTGSGNTIYF

size: -
J: TRBJ1-2
D: -
V: TRBV23-1
DNA: TGCGCCAGCAGTCAATGCCCGAGTAGCTGTGGCTACACCTTC
CDR3: CASSQCPSSCGYTF

size: -
J: TRBJ1-1
D: TRBD1
V: TRBV10-3
DNA: TGTGCCATCAGGGGGACAGGCCATGAAGCTTTCTTT
CDR3: CAIRGTGHEAFF

size: -
J: TRBJ2-1
D: -
V: TRBV28
DNA: TGTGCCAGCAGTTTCGACCTTGCAGGTCGGGATGAGCAGTTCTTC
CDR3: CASSFDLAGRDEQFF

size: once
J: TRBJ2-1
D: -
V: TRBV9
DNA: TGTGCCAGCTGTAAGGTAGCGGCATACAATGAGCAGTTCTTC
CDR3: CASCKVAAYNEQFF

size: -
J: TRBJ2-7
D: -
V: TRBV25-1
DNA: TGTGCCAGCAGCCTACTAGGTCTAGGCTACGAGCAGTACTTC
CDR3: CASSLLGLGYEQYF

size: once
J: TRBJ2-7
D: -
V: TRBV7-2
DNA: TGTGCCAGCAGCTTACTAGGGGCCTACGAGCAGTACTTC
CDR3: CASSLLGAYEQYF

size: -
J: TRBJ1-1
D: -
V: TRBV4-1
DNA: TGCGCCAGCAGCCAAGTAAGGGGGACTGAAGCTTTCTTT
CDR3: CASSQVRGTEAFF

size: -
J: TRBJ1-5
D: -
V: TRBV30
DNA: TGTGCCTGGAGCGGGGGGTCGGGGAGCAATCAGCCCCAGCATTTT
CDR3: CAWSGGSGSNQPQHF

size: once
J: TRBJ2-1
D: -
V: TRBV25-1
DNA: TGTGCCAGCAGTGAGTGGGAGACAGCTCTCAATGAGCAGTTCTTC
CDR3: CASSEWETALNEQFF

size: -
J: TRBJ1-2
D: -
V: TRBV6-1
DNA: TGTGCCAGCAGTGACGCCCTCGGGACGGGCAGGAATGGCTACACCTTC
CDR3: CASSDALGTGRNGYTF

size: -
J: TRBJ2-7
D: -
V: TRBV15
DNA: TGTGCCACCAGCAGAGGTGGGCTCCACTACGAGCAGTACTTC
CDR3: CATSRGGLHYEQYF

size: -
J: TRBJ2-5
D: -
V: TRBV27
DNA: TGTGCCAGCAGTATTTTCGGACAGCAAGAGACCCAGTACTTC
CDR3: CASSIFGQQETQYF

size: few
J: TRBJ2-3
D: -
V: TRBV11-2
DNA: TGTGCCAGCAGCTCGTGGGGCCAGCGCACAGATACGCAGTATTTT
CDR3: CASSSWGQRTDTQYF

size: -
J: TRBJ2-1
D: -
V: TRBV4-1
DNA: TGCGCCAGCAGCCAAGAGGGAATCAGTGAGCAGTTCTTC
CDR3: CASSQEGISEQFF

size: -
J: TRBJ2-1
D: -
V: TRBV7-2
DNA: TGTGCCAGCAGCTTAGAGACGGGAGTTTCTGATGAGCAGTTCTTC
CDR3: CASSLETGVSDEQFF

size: -
J: TRBJ2-1
D: -
V: TRBV4-3
DNA: TGCGCCAGCAGCCCGTCCCGCGGCTCCTACAATGAGCAGTTCTTC
CDR3: CASSPSRGSYNEQFF

size: -
J: TRBJ2-1
D: -
V: TRBV9
DNA: TGTGCCAGCAGCGTGGCCCCCAACGAGGGGAGGCAGTTCTTC
CDR3: CASSVAPNEGRQFF

size: once
J: TRBJ1-6
D: TRBD1
V: TRBV7-2
DNA: TGTGCCAGCAGCTCAGACAGGGAAACCCTCCACTTT
CDR3: CASSSDRETLHF

size: -
J: TRBJ2-5
D: -
V: TRBV9
DNA: TGTGCCAGCAGCGCCTCCGGCACGGTTTCAGAGACCCAGTACTTC
CDR3: CASSASGTVSETQYF

size: -
J: TRBJ2-3
D: -
V: TRBV30
DNA: TGTGCCTGCCGGGGCGGTGGGGGATCAGATACGCAGTATTTT
CDR3: CACRGGGGSDTQYF

size: -
J: TRBJ1-5
D: TRBD1
V: TRBV29-1
DNA: TGCAGCGTTGGGACCGGACAGGTGGGCAATCAGCCCCAGCATTTT
CDR3: CSVGTGQVGNQPQHF

size: -
J: TRBJ2-7
D: TRBD2
V: TRBV27
DNA: TGTGCCAGCAGTTGGACTAGCGGATCGTACGAGCAGTACTTC
CDR3: CASSWTSGSYEQYF

size: -
J: TRBJ2-7
D: TRBD2
V: TRBV6-5
DNA: TGTGCCAGCAGAACCGGGACTAGCGGCTACGAGCAGTACTTC
CDR3: CASRTGTSGYEQYF